Below, 22 T cell receptor beta chains from the same sample are listed, as sequenced in a study of blood T cell repertoires in COVID-19. TCRdb keeps only in-frame clones here, not all; method: immunoSEQ multiplex PCR. The sample yields some 150,000 clones, just under 85% seen once. Sequencing used peripheral blood. These receptors all come from a woman in her thirties or forties with active or convalescent COVID-19.

The chain recombines TRBV27 with TRBJ1-2, with 7 bases lining up with TRBD1. V dropped 5 bases and J dropped 0; count of bases not matched to a gene: 9. Germline lookup yields CDR1 MNHEY and CDR2 SMNVEV (reference sequence). This CDR3 region has 16 residues. The CDR3: CASSHYGTVSNYGYTF. For the CDR3, the DNA is TGTGCCAGCAGTCATTATGGGACAGTCTCTAACTATGGCTACACCTTC.

This rearrangement joins TRBV7-2 to TRBJ2-7; TRBD2 aligns across 7 bases. This CDR3 region has 15 residues. Germline assignment: CDR1 SGHTA and CDR2 FQGNSA. Trimming at V came to 1 base and at J to 3 bases, leaving 6 bases not matched to a gene. The CDR3 protein is CASSLGFAGVYEQYF. In DNA form, the CDR3 reads TGTGCCAGCAGCTTAGGGTTCGCGGGAGTCTACGAGCAGTACTTC.

V is TRBV9 and J is TRBJ2-7; 11 nucleotides align to TRBD2. Trimming cost V 0 bases and J 2 bases; bases outside gene matches: 4. Germline CDR1 is SGDLS and CDR2 is YYNGEE. The CDR3 covers 16 residues. The CDR3 coding sequence is TGTGCCAGCAGCGTAGGGGGGACTAGCGGTACCTACGAGCAGTACTTC. This translates into CASSVGGTSGTYEQYF.

As for this clone: Germline and junction disagree at one end, which may indicate a read error. The chain links TRBV2 to TRBJ1-2, with 8 bases fitting TRBD1. Per germline, CDR1 SNHLY and CDR2 FYNNEI. CDR3 length equals 15 residues. The chain's CDR3 is CAGRVPGQGGQGYTF. The CDR3 bases are TGTGCCGGCAGGGTCCCAGGACAGGGTGGGCAAGGCTACACCTTC.

The V call is TRBV28, the J call TRBJ1-1; D not resolved. Germline loops: CDR1 MDHEN, CDR2 SYDVKM. This CDR3 contains 12 residues. The germline V and J ends were trimmed by 1 base and 8 bases, with 8 bases remaining between them. The CDR3 DNA follows: TGTGCCAGCAGTTTATCAAGGGAGGAAGCTTTCTTT. Amino acids: CASSLSREEAFF.

This clone was seen a few times. This chain links TRBV21-1 with TRBJ1-4; the table gives TRBD1 as D, unverified against the DNA. TRBV21-1 is a recognized pseudogene. CDR3 length: 15 amino acids. The CDR3 sequence is CASSKVERGWEKLFF. In DNA, the CDR3 is TGTGCCAGCAGCAAAGTGGAAAGGGGATGGGAAAAACTGTTTTTT.

This clone was detected once. This chain joins TRBV27 and TRBJ2-6; D is possibly TRBD1 (5 bases). This CDR3 has 16 amino acids. The V gene's germline CDR1 is MNHEY and CDR2 SMNVEV (reference sequence). Trimming shortened V by 3 bases and J by 0 bases, and 9 bases separated the two germline ends. CDR3 sequence reads: CASSFSRVSGANVLTF. The CDR3 DNA is TGTGCCAGCAGTTTTTCCAGGGTCTCTGGGGCCAACGTCCTGACTTTC.

The V gene is TRBV3-1 (or the pseudogene TRBV3-2), the J gene TRBJ1-2; no reliable D call. The CDR3 runs 15 residues. Trimming removed 4 bases from V and 2 bases from J, with 14 bases in between. From germline, CDR1 is LGHDT and CDR2 YNNKEL (reference sequence). The CDR3 region is CASSRKGAGNYGYTF. CDR3 sequence (DNA): TGTGCCAGCAGCCGGAAGGGAGCGGGGAACTATGGCTACACCTTC.

The V and J genes are TRBV11-3 and TRBJ2-7, with D tentatively TRBD1 (6 bases). The germline V and J ends were trimmed by 3 bases and 2 bases, with 8 bases remaining between them. Germline-derived CDR1 and CDR2 are SGHNT and YENEEA. There are 13 residues in the CDR3. For the CDR3, the DNA is TGTGCCAGCAGCTTCACAGGGACCTACGAGCAGTACTTC. Translated, it gives CASSFTGTYEQYF.

This chain links TRBV5-5 with TRBJ1-3; D is ambiguous. V gave up 1 base and J gave up 0 bases, with 20 bases separating them. The CDR3 sequence is 19 residues long. The germline CDR1 and CDR2 sequences are SGHKS and YYEKEE (reference sequence). DNA for the CDR3: TGTGCCAGCAGCTTGCAAGCGTCGAACCTGCGCCTCTCTGGAAACACCATATATTTT. This translates into CASSLQASNLRLSGNTIYF. Filled out from reference TRBV5-5 and TRBJ1-3, the complete variable domain reads DAGVTQSPTHLIKTRGQQVTLRCSPISGHKSVSWYQQVLGQGPQFIFQYYEKEERGRGNFPDRFSARQFPNYSSELNVNALLLGDSALYLCASSLQASNLRLSGNTIYFGEGSWLTVV.

The chain carries TRBV7-9 and TRBJ2-7; possible D gene TRBD1, 6 bases. V lost 1 base, J lost 2 bases, and 15 bases lay in between. Germline-derived CDR1 and CDR2 are SEHNR and FQNEAQ (reference sequence). The CDR3 is 16 amino acids. The DNA of the CDR3 is TGTGCCAGCAGCTTAGAGGGGTTCAGGGGAGCCTACGAGCAGTACTTC. Its translation: CASSLEGFRGAYEQYF. Drawing the rest from reference TRBV7-9 and TRBJ2-7, the complete variable domain is DTGVSQNPRHKITKRGQNVTFRCDPISEHNRLYWYRQTLGQGPEFLTYFQNEAQLEKSRLLSDRFSAERPKGSFSTLEIQRTEQGDSAMYLCASSLEGFRGAYEQYFGPGTRLTVT.

The DNA for the CDR3 is TGTGCCAGCTCACCACCCAGACAGGGGGCAAGGGATACGCAGTATTTT. Residues: CASSPPRQGARDTQYF. This chain connects TRBV18 to TRBJ2-3, with 10 bases matching TRBD1. CDR1 is KGHSH, CDR2 LQKENI, per germline. V shed 0 bases and J 6 bases; nucleotides not matched to a gene: 6. The CDR3 has 16 amino acids.

There are a few counts of this clone. This sequence joins TRBV13 and TRBJ1-2; 7 nucleotides match TRBD1. The V gene end was trimmed by 5 bases and the J gene end by 3 bases; junction bases not matched to a gene: 6. CDR1 is PRHDT and CDR2 is FYEKMQ in the germline V gene (reference sequence). This CDR3 contains 14 residues. CDR3 residues: CASSADRDDYGYTF. CDR3 DNA sequence: TGTGCCAGCAGCGCCGACAGGGACGACTATGGCTACACCTTC.

V gene TRBV6-1 combines with J gene TRBJ2-7; D not resolved. The CDR3 is 13 residues long. Germline CDR1 is MNHNS and CDR2 is SASEGT. V lost 1 base, J lost 7 bases, and 11 bases lay in between. The CDR3 DNA is TGTGCCAGCAGTGAAGGTCGAGGCACGGAGCAGTACTTC. Encoded protein: CASSEGRGTEQYF.

The genes are TRBV7-2 and TRBJ1-6; possibly TRBD1 for D (6 bases). CDR3 length: 16 amino acids. In germline, CDR1 is SGHTA, CDR2 FQGNSA. V was pared by 2 bases and J by 7 bases, with 15 bases between. The CDR3 is CASSLKQGFGNSPLHF. As DNA, the CDR3 is TGTGCCAGCAGCTTAAAACAGGGTTTCGGGAATTCACCCCTCCACTTT.

This chain joins TRBV11-2 and TRBJ1-6; TRBD1 matches at 7 bases. V gave up 1 base and J gave up 6 bases; unmatched junction bases: 9. The CDR3 length is 17 residues. Germline V gene lookup returns CDR1 SGHAT and CDR2 FQNNGV. CDR3 bases: TGTGCCAGCAGCTTAGCCTTCGGACAGGCCTTTAATTCACCCCTCCACTTT. This sequence encodes CASSLAFGQAFNSPLHF. Full variable domain (missing parts from reference TRBV11-2 and TRBJ1-6): EAGVAQSPRYKIIEKRQSVAFWCNPISGHATLYWYQQILGQGPKLLIQFQNNGVVDDSQLPKDRFSAERLKGVDSTLKIQPAKLEDSAVYLCASSLAFGQAFNSPLHFGNGTRLTVT.

The V gene is TRBV9, the J gene TRBJ2-5; 8 positions match TRBD1. The CDR3 sequence is 14 residues long. V shed 0 bases and J 6 bases; nucleotides not matched to a gene: 4. Germline CDR1 is SGDLS and CDR2 is YYNGEE. For the CDR3, the DNA is TGTGCCAGCAGCGTAGATGACAGGGGCCAGACCCAGTACTTC. This gives the protein CASSVDDRGQTQYF.

The chain couples TRBV18 to TRBJ2-1; D remains unclear. The germline V and J ends were trimmed by 2 bases and 6 bases, with 8 bases remaining between them. This CDR3 has 13 residues. In germline, CDR1 is KGHSH, CDR2 LQKENI. CDR3 bases: TGTGCCAGCTCACCAAGCGTAGCCAATGAGCAGTTCTTC. Amino acid sequence: CASSPSVANEQFF.

The chain links TRBV2 to TRBJ1-5; 10 bases map to TRBD1. With V trimmed by 5 bases and J by 5 bases, 3 bases remained unmatched. This CDR3 has 14 residues. CDR1 and CDR2 (germline): SNHLY, FYNNEI. In DNA form, the CDR3 reads TGTGCCAGCAGTAATGACAGGGGGCATCAGCCCCAGCATTTT. Protein product: CASSNDRGHQPQHF.

V gene TRBV19 combines with J gene TRBJ1-1; D gene uncertain. V was clipped by 7 bases and J by 3 bases, with 15 bases between them. The CDR3 runs 14 residues. CDR1 and CDR2 from the germline V gene are LNHDA and SQIVND (reference sequence). As DNA, the CDR3 is TGTGCCAGTAAGAGAGGGCTCGTCGACACTGAAGCTTTCTTT. Translating gives CASKRGLVDTEAFF.

J is TRBJ1-1 and V is TRBV5-1, with D unclear. V shed 0 bases and J shed 1 base, with 7 bases lying between them. Germline loops: CDR1 SGHRS, CDR2 YFSETQ. This CDR3 region has 14 residues. CDR3 in amino acids: CASSLDSGNTEAFF. The DNA for the CDR3 is TGCGCCAGCAGCTTGGATAGCGGGAACACTGAAGCTTTCTTT.

The chain links TRBV9 to TRBJ2-3; TRBD1 is a possible D gene (5 bases). The V end was cut by 3 bases, the J end by 0 bases, with 8 bases between. The CDR3 is 14 amino acids. Germline CDR1 reads SGDLS; CDR2 reads YYNGEE. Here the CDR3 DNA reads TGTGCCAGCAGCGACCGACAGAGCACAGATACGCAGTATTTT. Protein: CASSDRQSTDTQYF.